The entry that follows covers one TCR beta chain sequence. Its antigen is still unknown. TCRdb ran MiXCR on the RT-PCR reads and lists one entry per CDR3 protein. The data contain approximately 700,000 distinct CDR3 sequences, about 15% of them singletons. This entry comes from a study of response to subunit inactivated influenza vaccine. General study findings and limits: The study's authors posited that every seasonal influenza vaccination enlists few new T cells.

CDR1 is MDHEN and CDR2 is SYDVKM in the germline V gene. The CDR3 runs to 16 residues. V was shortened by 6 bases and J by 4 bases, with 18 bases between the two germline ends. The chain couples TRBV28 to TRBJ1-4, with D uncertain. The sample here was PBMCs from blood, taken approximately 15 days before vaccination. The clonotype originates from a man over 45 who received an inactivated influenza vaccine. As DNA, the CDR3 is TGTGCCAGCAGCGACACAAGGGCAGGCGATAATGAAAAACTGTTTTTT. This codes for CASSDTRAGDNEKLFF.